The present T cell receptor beta chain was sequenced within a study of shared T cell receptors in the human thymus. CDR1 is MNHEY, CDR2 SVGAGI, per germline. The CDR3 is 12 amino acids. The ends lost 6 bases at V and 11 bases at J; junction bases unmatched: 9. This table comes from immunoSEQ multiplex PCR, and its TCRdb copy is limited to in-frame clones, with some not included. The profile covers hundreds of thousands of clones, with roughly 85% appearing a single time and 0.008% to 0.011% taken by the ten largest. The same specimen was also included in a second study, on human thymus T cells.

Specimen: thymocytes. The receptor was isolated from a girl under three years old with a congenital heart defect. The J gene is TRBJ1-1, the V gene TRBV6-5, with 7 nucleotides matching TRBD1. Written as DNA, the CDR3 is TGTGCCAGCAGGCGGGACAGAGTACGGGCTTTCTTT. This sequence encodes CASRRDRVRAFF.